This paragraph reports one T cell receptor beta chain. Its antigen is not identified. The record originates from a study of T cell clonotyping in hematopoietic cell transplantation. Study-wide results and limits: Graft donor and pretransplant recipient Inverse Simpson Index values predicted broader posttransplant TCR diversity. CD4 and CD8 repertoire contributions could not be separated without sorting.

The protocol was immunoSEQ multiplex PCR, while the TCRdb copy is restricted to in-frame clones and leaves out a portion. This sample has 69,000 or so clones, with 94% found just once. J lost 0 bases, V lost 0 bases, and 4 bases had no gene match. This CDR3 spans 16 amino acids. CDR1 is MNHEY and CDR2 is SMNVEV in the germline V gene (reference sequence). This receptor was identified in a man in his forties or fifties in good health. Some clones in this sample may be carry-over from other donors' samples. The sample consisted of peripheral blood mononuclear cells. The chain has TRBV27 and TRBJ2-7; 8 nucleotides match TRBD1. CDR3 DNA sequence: TGTGCCAGCAGTTTATCCGGGACAGGTGTCTCCTACGAGCAGTACTTC. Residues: CASSLSGTGVSYEQYF.